A single sample is the source of the 28 T cell receptor beta chains below, sequenced in a study of blood T cell repertoires in COVID-19. Some clones are missing from TCRdb's copy, which holds only in-frame ones; the method was immunoSEQ multiplex PCR. This table has approximately 94,000 clones, 85% to 90% appearing once. Sequenced: peripheral blood. These receptors were obtained from a human donor in a cohort sampled during active COVID-19.

The V call is TRBV10-3, the J call TRBJ1-5; 8 bases match TRBD1. Germline lookup yields CDR1 ENHRY and CDR2 SYGVKD. Trimming removed 2 bases from V and 5 bases from J; junction bases left unmatched: 2. This CDR3 region has 14 residues. The DNA of the CDR3 is TGTGCCATCAGTGAGGGACAGGGAGATCAGCCCCAGCATTTT. This sequence encodes CAISEGQGDQPQHF.

This chain links TRBV6-1 with TRBJ2-5; D not certain. V shed 4 bases and J shed 2 bases, with 17 bases lying between them. Germline CDR1 reads MNHNS; CDR2 reads SASEGT. This CDR3 is built from 16 residues. For the CDR3, the DNA is TGTGCCAGCAGTGGAAAAGCCTCTCCCGCGCAAGAGACCCAGTACTTC. Its protein is CASSGKASPAQETQYF.

This clone came up a few times. The genes are TRBV27 and TRBJ2-1; a weak D match, TRBD2 (5 bases). V shed 8 bases and J shed 9 bases, with 20 bases lying between them. The germline gives CDR1 MNHEY, CDR2 SMNVEV (reference sequence). This CDR3 is built from 14 residues. The CDR3 loop reads CASCRDLELGEQFF. DNA for the CDR3: TGTGCCAGCTGTCGGGATCTAGAGTTAGGTGAGCAGTTCTTC.

The chain joins TRBV19 to TRBJ1-1; no clear D. Trimming removed 7 bases at V and 3 bases at J, with 18 bases between. From germline, CDR1 is LNHDA and CDR2 SQIVND (reference sequence). There are 15 residues in the CDR3. The CDR3, as DNA: TGTGCCAGTAACGGGGTGTCCGGACGAGACACTGAAGCTTTCTTT. Translating gives CASNGVSGRDTEAFF.

This clone was seen only once. The chain recombines TRBV5-1 with TRBJ2-7; TRBD1 matches at 10 bases. Germline values: CDR1 SGHRS, CDR2 YFSETQ. The CDR3 contains 15 residues. Trimming took 4 bases from V and 3 from J; bases not matched to a gene: 7. This CDR3 is CASSPPRTGGYEQYF. The CDR3 nucleotides are TGCGCCAGCAGCCCACCCCGGACAGGGGGCTACGAGCAGTACTTC. Complete variable domain (other parts from reference TRBV5-1 and TRBJ2-7): KAGVTQTPRYLIKTRGQQVTLSCSPISGHRSVSWYQQTPGQGLQFLFEYFSETQRNKGNFPGRFSGRQFSNSRSEMNVSTLELGDSALYLCASSPPRTGGYEQYFGPGTRLTVT.

The rearrangement links TRBV27 to TRBJ1-5, with D possibly matching TRBD1 (6 bases). The CDR3 consists of 14 residues. The V gene lost 2 bases and the J gene lost 3 bases, with 8 bases spanning the gap. The germline gives CDR1 MNHEY, CDR2 SMNVEV (reference sequence). The CDR3 DNA reads as TGTGCCAGCAGTTTACAGGGGAACAATCAGCCCCAGCATTTT. Translated: CASSLQGNNQPQHF.

On this clone itself: Relative to the germline gene, one junction end is altered; a read error may explain this. V and J are TRBV7-9 and TRBJ1-1; the match to TRBD1 covers 9 bases. The germline V gene has CDR1 SEHNR and CDR2 FQNEAQ (reference sequence). CDR3 length: 16 amino acids. CDR3 bases: TGTGCCAGCAGATTAGGGCGAGGTAGGGGACAGGGCACAACTTTCTTT. Translation: CASRLGRGRGQGTTFF.

The chain has TRBV28 and TRBJ2-7, with 7 bases lining up with TRBD2. The CDR3 has 12 amino acids. The junction had 0 bases not matched to a gene; V was cut back by 1 base and J by 6 bases. Germline assignment: CDR1 MDHEN and CDR2 SYDVKM. The CDR3 DNA sequence: TGTGCCAGCAGTTTATCGGGAGGCGAGCAGTACTTC. It is translated as CASSLSGGEQYF.

The rearrangement joins TRBV9 to TRBJ2-1; D may be TRBD1 (6 bases). This CDR3 is 14 amino acids long. V gave up 0 bases and J gave up 7 bases, with 11 bases separating them. Germline V gives CDR1 SGDLS, CDR2 YYNGEE. The CDR3, as DNA: TGTGCCAGCAGCGTAGGGACAGATGGGAATGAGCAGTTCTTC. Translated: CASSVGTDGNEQFF.

CDR3 protein: CASSPIGLSEQYF. CDR3 sequence (DNA): TGTGCCAGCAGCCCGATCGGACTTTCCGAGCAGTACTTC. This chain uses TRBV7-9 with TRBJ2-7; tentative D call: TRBD2 (5 bases). The CDR3 has 13 residues. Per the germline V gene, CDR1 is SEHNR and CDR2 is FQNEAQ (reference sequence). With 5 bases removed from V and 6 bases from J, the gap between germline ends came to 14 bases.

In its sample, this clone was seen once. J is TRBJ2-4 and V is TRBV7-2, with unresolved D. This CDR3 region has 11 residues. In germline, CDR1 is SGHTA, CDR2 FQGNSA. V was clipped by 5 bases and J by 4 bases, with 3 bases between them. The CDR3 sequence: CASSLKNIQYF. The CDR3, as DNA: TGTGCCAGCAGCCTTAAAAACATTCAGTACTTC. The full variable domain, rest sourced from reference TRBV7-2 and TRBJ2-4, is GAGVSQSPSNKVTEKGKDVELRCDPISGHTALYWYRQSLGQGLEFLIYFQGNSAPDKSGLPSDRFSAERTGGSVSTLTIQRTQQEDSAVYLCASSLKNIQYFGAGTRLSVL.

This rearrangement joins TRBV5-4 to TRBJ2-2; TRBD2 matches at 16 bases. Germline CDR1 is SGHNT and CDR2 is YYREEE (reference sequence). With V trimmed by 4 bases and J by 6 bases, 9 bases remained unmatched. The CDR3 consists of 18 residues. The CDR3 DNA sequence: TGTGCCAGCAGCACAGGGACTAGCGGGAGGGTTCCGTCCGGGGAGCTGTTTTTT. Its protein is CASSTGTSGRVPSGELFF.

The genes are TRBV18 and TRBJ2-1; 9 positions match TRBD2. The CDR3 has 15 amino acids. The germline V gene encodes CDR1 KGHSH and CDR2 LQKENI. With V trimmed by 5 bases and J by 2 bases, 4 bases remained unmatched. CDR3 residues: CASSSSGATYNEQFF. The CDR3 nucleotides read TGTGCCAGCTCATCTAGCGGGGCCACCTACAATGAGCAGTTCTTC.

The rearrangement links TRBV2 to TRBJ2-2; D remains unclear. Germline V CDR1 and CDR2: SNHLY, FYNNEI. V was trimmed by 6 bases and J by 0 bases, leaving 5 bases between them. The CDR3 has 13 amino acids. The CDR3 sequence: CASRRTNTGELFF. CDR3 bases: TGTGCCAGCAGGAGAACGAACACCGGGGAGCTGTTTTTT.

CDR3 nucleotides: TGTGCCAGCCGACAGCTCGATGGATCACACACTGAAGCTTTCTTT. As protein: CASRQLDGSHTEAFF. The chain employs TRBV28 and TRBJ1-1; perhaps TRBD1 as D (5 bases). The CDR3 totals 15 residues. V was shortened by 8 bases and J by 3 bases, with 19 bases between the two germline ends. CDR1 and CDR2 from the germline V gene are MDHEN and SYDVKM. The whole variable domain, filled in from reference TRBV28 and TRBJ1-1, reads DVKVTQSSRYLVKRTGEKVFLECVQDMDHENMFWYRQDPGLGLRLIYFSYDVKMKEKGDIPEGYSVSREKKERFSLILESASTNQTSMYLCASRQLDGSHTEAFFGQGTRLTVV.

The sample holds a few counts of this clone. The J gene is TRBJ2-1, the V gene TRBV12-3 or TRBV12-4; no firm D call. The V end lost 6 bases, the J end lost 7 bases, and 13 bases lay between the germline ends. The length of the CDR3 is 13 residues. The CDR3 bases are TGTGCCAGCAGATGGGCTGGTGGGAATGAGCAGTTCTTC. It specifies CASRWAGGNEQFF.

The chain links TRBV6-5 to TRBJ2-7; TRBD1 is a possible D gene (5 bases). Germline V gene lookup returns CDR1 MNHEY and CDR2 SVGAGI. The CDR3 is 13 amino acids. The V end was cut by 11 bases, the J end by 3 bases, with 17 bases between. CDR3 residues: CAAFGSGHYEQYF. CDR3 nucleotide sequence: TGTGCCGCCTTTGGGTCAGGGCACTACGAGCAGTACTTC.

This chain connects TRBV6-5 to TRBJ2-5; the match to TRBD1 covers 7 bases. Germline CDR1 reads MNHEY; CDR2 reads SVGAGI. V lost 7 bases, J lost 6 bases, and 11 bases stayed unmatched. The CDR3 runs 14 residues. As DNA, the CDR3 is TGTGCCAGCATGCGTAGGGGGCGCCCACAGACCCAGTACTTC. This translates into CASMRRGRPQTQYF.

This chain uses TRBV2 with TRBJ2-7; a possible D gene is TRBD2 (6 bases). Per the germline V gene, CDR1 is SNHLY and CDR2 is FYNNEI. Between the trimmed V and J ends, which lost 10 bases and 6 bases, there was a span of 19 bases. The CDR3 is 13 amino acids. The CDR3 here is CATGVLVFGEQYF. The DNA of the CDR3 is TGTGCCACGGGGGTATTGGTCTTCGGCGAGCAGTACTTC. Combining the CDR3 with reference TRBV2 and TRBJ2-7 gives the whole variable domain EPEVTQTPSHQVTQMGQEVILRCVPISNHLYFYWYRQILGQKVEFLVSFYNNEISEKSEIFDDQFSVERPDGSNFTLKIRSTKLEDSAMYFCATGVLVFGEQYFGPGTRLTVT.

The gene calls are TRBV2 and TRBJ1-2; D is possibly TRBD1 (6 bases). Germline V gene data show CDR1 as SNHLY and CDR2 as FYNNEI. Between the trimmed V and J ends, which lost 1 base and 4 bases, there was a span of 10 bases. This CDR3 region has 14 residues. The CDR3 region is CASSEGQGIYGYTF. CDR3 DNA sequence: TGTGCCAGCAGTGAAGGGCAGGGGATCTATGGCTACACCTTC.

The CDR3 DNA reads TGTGCCAGTTCCCTACGGGGGGAGGAGCAGTTCTTC. It codes for CASSLRGEEQFF. The chain couples TRBV28 to TRBJ2-1; the match to TRBD2 covers 7 bases. From germline, CDR1 is MDHEN and CDR2 SYDVKM. With 9 bases clipped from V and 10 bases from J, the junction kept 9 bases outside the gene matches. This CDR3 is built from 12 residues.

J is TRBJ2-7 and V is TRBV6-5; tentative D call: TRBD1 (5 bases). V dropped 4 bases and J dropped 6 bases, with 13 bases sitting between them. Germline CDR1 MNHEY, CDR2 SVGAGI. The CDR3 totals 13 residues. CDR3 DNA sequence: TGTGCCAGCAGTTCCGGGCTCAGGGTCGAGCAGTACTTC. Translated: CASSSGLRVEQYF.

V usage is TRBV7-9 and J usage is TRBJ2-7; 12 bases agree with TRBD1. This CDR3 is 16 amino acids long. The V gene's germline CDR1 is SEHNR and CDR2 FQNEAQ (reference sequence). The V segment lost 1 base and the J segment 4 bases; nucleotides outside the gene matches: 5. For the CDR3, the DNA is TGTGCCAGCAGCTTAGTGGGACAGGGGGCACCTTACGAGCAGTACTTC. This translates into CASSLVGQGAPYEQYF.

V is TRBV2 and J is TRBJ2-7; a possible D gene is TRBD1 (6 bases). This CDR3 is 12 amino acids long. Germline CDR1 and CDR2: SNHLY and FYNNEI. V lost 2 bases and J lost 7, with 9 bases in between. The CDR3 loop reads CASSEQGKEQYF. In nucleotides, the CDR3 is TGTGCCAGCAGTGAACAGGGGAAAGAGCAGTACTTC.

The chain uses TRBV7-3 and TRBJ2-1; 10 bases match TRBD1. V was clipped by 4 bases and J by 2 bases; unmatched bases: 14. Germline assignment: CDR1 SGHTA and CDR2 FQGTGA. CDR3 size: 19 residues. CDR3: CASSSGTGVRSGPYNEQFF. The CDR3 coding sequence is TGTGCCAGCAGCTCCGGGACAGGGGTGCGTAGCGGCCCCTACAATGAGCAGTTCTTC.

This clone was seen a few times. The chain joins TRBV30 to TRBJ1-2; maybe TRBD1 (5 bases). V was cut by 3 bases and J by 8 bases, with 10 bases left in between. This CDR3 is 11 amino acids long. Germline lookup yields CDR1 GTSNPN and CDR2 SVGIG (reference sequence). CDR3 in amino acids: CAWRGQSGYTF. CDR3 DNA: TGTGCCTGGAGGGGGCAGAGCGGCTACACCTTC.

The rearrangement links TRBV3-1 (or the pseudogene TRBV3-2) to TRBJ2-5; D may be TRBD2 (6 bases). Germline values: CDR1 LGHDT, CDR2 YNNKEL (reference sequence). The V end lost 8 bases, the J end lost 1 base, and 17 bases lay between the germline ends. The CDR3 runs 15 residues. This CDR3 is CASRGWRSSQETQYF. In DNA form, the CDR3 reads TGTGCCAGCCGGGGGTGGCGGTCGTCCCAAGAGACCCAGTACTTC.

The chain couples TRBV30 to TRBJ2-3; 12 bases line up with TRBD2. The length of the CDR3 is 14 residues. In germline, CDR1 is GTSNPN, CDR2 SVGIG (reference sequence). After removal of 1 base from V and 6 bases from J, the junction contained 2 bases not matched to a gene. For the CDR3, the DNA is TGTGCCTGGAGTGGACTAGCGGGAGCCGATACGCAGTATTTT. Its translation: CAWSGLAGADTQYF. The full variable domain, rest sourced from reference TRBV30 and TRBJ2-3, is SQTIHQWPATLVQPVGSPLSLECTVEGTSNPNLYWYRQAAGRGLQLLFYSVGIGQISSEVPQNLSASRPQDRQFILSSKKLLLSDSGFYLCAWSGLAGADTQYFGPGTRLTVL.